The present entry profiles one T cell receptor beta chain with its context. What it binds is not known. Being one base from a much bigger clone, this may be a read error. The germline gives CDR1 SGHTA, CDR2 FQGNSA. The length of the CDR3 is 16 residues. Regions amplified from RNA transcripts were the TCR beta CDR3 regions. The study used the HTBI primer set for a first-round RT-PCR of the TCR CDR3. TCRdb re-derived calls from the multiplex PCR reads in MiXCR, one entry per CDR3 protein. The sample shows nearly 600,000 distinct CDR3 sequences, approximately 15% of them seen only once. The source of the sample is a study of T cells in Graves' hyperthyroidism and ophthalmopathy. Across the study: Peripheral blood was acquired at first diagnosis, ahead of any therapy whatsoever.

Findings of the study overall: Stable hyperthyroidism was separated from ophthalmopathy by a model based on 13 V-J features. Also found in blood were most expanded thyroid clonotypes above 0.001.

Criteria for exclusion of patients were uncontrolled infection, other autoimmune disease, pregnancy or lactation. Sequencing input: blood. The gene calls are TRBV7-2 and TRBJ2-2; 8 positions agree with TRBD2. The receptor comes from a woman under 40 with Graves' hyperthyroidism that later progressed to Graves' ophthalmopathy. CDR3 amino acids: CASSVDSGANTGEPFF. In DNA form, the CDR3 reads TGTGCCAGCAGCGTTGATAGCGGGGCTAACACCGGGGAGCCGTTTTTT.